This T cell receptor (beta chain) was sequenced for a study of regulatory T cells in long-lasting Graves disease. Whole-study findings and limits: Less diverse TCR repertoires were seen in persistent Graves' patients than in newly diagnosed ones.

TCR beta libraries were built with iRepertoire HTBI primers and Arm-PCR of CDR3 regions. TCRdb re-analysed the multiplex PCR reads in MiXCR, keeping a single row per CDR3 protein. The sample has approximately 400,000 distinct CDR3 sequences; 14% to 15% are singletons. In the case of this clonotype: The target antigen is unknown.

The V end was cut by 2 bases, the J end by 1 base, with 11 bases between. Germline CDR1 and CDR2: SEHNR and FQNEAQ (reference sequence). The CDR3 is made up of 15 amino acids. The time point is: newly diagnosed GD, antithyroid drugs for less than 3 months. PBMC-derived RNA was used for the TCR library. These data were likewise used in another study, on T cells in Graves' hyperthyroidism and ophthalmopathy. That work adds: Diagnoses rested on clinical symptoms, serum thyroxine and TRAb, thyroid ultrasound and orbital computed tomography. Blood also contained most expanded thyroid clonotypes above 0.001. Through a model of 13 V-J features, ophthalmopathy was separated from stable hyperthyroidism.

The sequencing here drew on peripheral blood mononuclear cells (PBMCs), taken at new diagnosis, from a patient treated with antithyroid drugs. This rearrangement joins TRBV7-9 to TRBJ1-1; D is perhaps TRBD1 (6 bases). The sequence came from a woman under 40 with Graves disease. The CDR3: CASSLSQGPNTEAFF. The DNA for the CDR3 is TGTGCCAGCAGCTTAAGTCAGGGGCCGAACACTGAAGCTTTCTTT.